This T cell receptor beta chain appears in the sequencing data of a study of regulatory T cells. Study-wide results and caveats: In CD3G-deficient patients, conventional CD4+ T cells were enriched for hydrophobic CDR3 residues at positions 6 and 7. Regulatory T cells showed the strongest V-J pair restriction and V/J gene skewing among patient repertoires.

Primers: 52 TRBV forward and 13 TRBJ reverse. The table came from immunoSEQ multiplex PCR; TCRdb's copy has only in-frame clones and leaves some out. The sample has tens of thousands of clones; around nine tenths are singletons. Of note for this clone: What it recognizes is unknown.

This CDR3 comprises 14 residues. With 2 bases removed from V and 6 bases from J, the gap between germline ends came to 12 bases. The germline gives CDR1 SGHRS, CDR2 YFSETQ. This receptor was identified in a person aged 18 to 35 with CD3G deficiency. What was sequenced was conventional CD4+ T cells sorted from blood. The V call is TRBV5-1, the J call TRBJ2-1; tentatively, D is TRBD1 or TRBD2 (5 bases each). CDR3 in DNA: TGCGCCAGCAGCTTTGGAGAGGGGTTCAATGAGCAGTTCTTC. This sequence encodes CASSFGEGFNEQFF.